The next 25 T cell receptor beta chains were all read from a single sample in a study of response to subunit inactivated influenza vaccine. TCRdb fed the RT-PCR reads into MiXCR, producing one record per CDR3 protein. Of 500,000 or so distinct CDR3 sequences listed, 16% are singletons. The sequencing used CD4+ T cells sorted from PBMCs, collected approximately 25 months after vaccination. The receptors originated from a man between 50 and 75 years old who received an inactivated influenza vaccine.

This clonotype was seen more than once but under ten times. The rearrangement joins TRBV7-9 to TRBJ1-1; D not resolved. There are 15 residues in the CDR3. In germline, CDR1 is SEHNR, CDR2 FQNEAQ (reference sequence). Trimming took off 5 bases at V and 1 base at J, with 14 bases between the two ends. CDR3 nucleotide sequence: TGTGCCAGCAGCCTCGGTCGTAGGGAGAACACTGAAGCTTTCTTT. As protein: CASSLGRRENTEAFF.

V usage is TRBV25-1 and J usage is TRBJ1-6; no definite D call. CDR3 length: 17 residues. V gave up 5 bases and J gave up 6 bases, with 20 bases separating them. Looked up from germline, CDR1 is MGHDK and CDR2 is SYGVNS. CDR3 nucleotides: TGTGCCAGCAGTCAAACTGGGGTGGGTATTGGTAATTCACCCCTCCACTTT. This translates into CASSQTGVGIGNSPLHF.

This clonotype was counted ten times or more. The rearrangement joins TRBV12-3 or TRBV12-4 to TRBJ2-1; D not resolved. The CDR3 runs to 13 residues. V dropped 2 bases and J dropped 7 bases, with 9 bases sitting between them. The CDR3 nucleotides are TGTGCCAGCAGTTTATGGCAGACAAATGAGCAGTTCTTC. Its translation: CASSLWQTNEQFF.

V and J are TRBV29-1 and TRBJ2-3; D may correspond to TRBD1 or TRBD2 (5 bases each). This CDR3 region has 15 residues. V lost 0 bases and J lost 6, with 16 bases in between. Germline CDR1 reads SQVTM; CDR2 reads ANQGSEA. CDR3 sequence (DNA): TGCAGCGTTGAAGATCGGGGCGGGCCCCAGGATACGCAGTATTTT. This codes for CSVEDRGGPQDTQYF.

The chain couples TRBV11-2 to TRBJ2-2; D not resolved. CDR3 length equals 15 residues. The V end was cut by 0 bases, the J end by 0 bases, with 5 bases between. CDR1 SGHAT and CDR2 FQNNGV come from the germline V gene. The CDR3 loop reads CASSLDVSNTGELFF. CDR3 nucleotides: TGTGCCAGCAGCTTAGATGTTTCGAACACCGGGGAGCTGTTTTTT. The variable domain in full, with the rest retrieved from reference TRBV11-2 and TRBJ2-2, is EAGVAQSPRYKIIEKRQSVAFWCNPISGHATLYWYQQILGQGPKLLIQFQNNGVVDDSQLPKDRFSAERLKGVDSTLKIQPAKLEDSAVYLCASSLDVSNTGELFFGEGSRLTVL.

This clonotype was found a few times. The genes are TRBV7-9 and TRBJ2-5; 8 nucleotides agree with TRBD1. The CDR3 has 13 amino acids. V shed 10 bases, J shed 5 bases, and the junction held 9 bases outside the gene matches. Germline V gene data show CDR1 as SEHNR and CDR2 as FQNEAQ (reference sequence). CDR3 residues: CATIRTGKETQYF. CDR3 coding DNA: TGTGCCACCATAAGGACAGGGAAGGAGACCCAGTACTTC.

This clonotype was detected only a few times. The chain has TRBV20-1 and TRBJ2-1; 12 positions agree with TRBD2. Germline trimming cut 2 bases from V and 9 bases from J; bases unmatched to any gene: 5. Germline V gene data show CDR1 as DFQATT and CDR2 as SNEGSKA (reference sequence). The CDR3 sequence is 14 residues long. The CDR3 is CSARRLAGVGEQFF. The CDR3 DNA reads TGCAGTGCTAGAAGACTAGCGGGAGTTGGTGAGCAGTTCTTC.

Points on this clonotype: One end of the junction does not line up with germline, which may come from a read error. The CDR3, as DNA: TGTGCCAGCGGTGAAGGACTAGCGGGGGGGTTTGAGCAGTTCTTC. Protein product: CASGEGLAGGFEQFF. The chain joins TRBV2 to TRBJ2-1, with TRBD2 matching 15 bases. In germline, CDR1 is SNHLY, CDR2 FYNNEI. This CDR3 spans 15 amino acids.

This clonotype showed up many times. The chain joins TRBV5-1 to TRBJ2-1; TRBD2 is a possible D gene (6 bases). V shed 0 bases and J shed 7 bases, with 8 bases lying between them. CDR1 SGHRS and CDR2 YFSETQ come from the germline V gene. The CDR3 sequence is 13 residues long. CDR3 sequence (DNA): TGCGCCAGCAGCTTGGCGGGGGTGAATGAGCAGTTCTTC. Protein product: CASSLAGVNEQFF.

This chain links TRBV6-1 with TRBJ2-5; 9 nucleotides match TRBD2. Per germline, CDR1 MNHNS and CDR2 SASEGT. This CDR3 has 14 amino acids. V shed 4 bases, J shed 5 bases, and the junction held 5 bases outside the gene matches. CDR3 protein: CASSGLAVGETQYF. CDR3 nucleotides: TGTGCCAGCAGTGGACTAGCGGTGGGGGAGACCCAGTACTTC.

The chain joins TRBV20-1 to TRBJ2-1; a possible D gene is TRBD2 (6 bases). CDR1 DFQATT and CDR2 SNEGSKA come from the germline V gene (reference sequence). V dropped 4 bases and J dropped 3 bases, with 19 bases sitting between them. The CDR3 totals 16 residues. CDR3 nucleotides: TGCAGTGCTACCAGCCCCCGGGACTGGGGCTACAATGAGCAGTTCTTC. It translates to CSATSPRDWGYNEQFF.

This clonotype came up a few times. The V and J genes are TRBV7-9 and TRBJ2-1; 9 bases fit TRBD1. Trimming cost V 5 bases and J 4 bases; bases outside gene matches: 9. The germline CDR1 and CDR2 sequences are SEHNR and FQNEAQ (reference sequence). The CDR3 spans 16 residues. In DNA form, the CDR3 reads TGTGCCAGCAGCCCTCCCAGCGGGACAGGGTACAATGAGCAGTTCTTC. Residues: CASSPPSGTGYNEQFF.

The gene calls are TRBV11-2 and TRBJ2-7; the D gene is possibly TRBD2 (6 bases). Trimming left V 1 base short and J 2 bases short, with 15 bases between. Per germline, CDR1 SGHAT and CDR2 FQNNGV. CDR3 size: 16 residues. The CDR3 region has the DNA TGTGCCAGCAGCTTAGGGGCGGGGCGGAGGGCCTACGAGCAGTACTTC. Amino acids: CASSLGAGRRAYEQYF.

The CDR3 nucleotides are TGCGCCAGCAGCCAAGCGATAACAGCGCCGTCCTACAATGAGCAGTTCTTC. It yields the protein CASSQAITAPSYNEQFF. The V call is TRBV4-3, the J call TRBJ2-1; the D is unclear. The germline gives CDR1 LGHNA, CDR2 YSLEER. The CDR3 extends over 17 amino acids. V lost 1 base and J 1 base, leaving 14 bases between the germline ends.

The V gene is TRBV12-3 or TRBV12-4, the J gene TRBJ2-3; 7 bases match TRBD1. The CDR3 spans 15 residues. Trimming at V came to 3 bases and at J to 3 bases, leaving 6 bases not matched to a gene. The CDR3 region has the DNA TGTGCCAGCAGTTTTGGGGGACAGAGGACAGATACGCAGTATTTT. Its translation is CASSFGGQRTDTQYF.

This rearrangement joins TRBV11-2 to TRBJ1-2; weak D call: TRBD1 (5 bases). V gave up 5 bases and J gave up 4 bases, with 14 bases separating them. This CDR3 comprises 14 residues. CDR1 and CDR2 from the germline V gene are SGHAT and FQNNGV. CDR3 in DNA: TGTGCCAGCAGCCCCGAGTGGGGGTCCTATGGCTACACCTTC. This codes for CASSPEWGSYGYTF.

This clonotype was picked up a small number of times. The CDR3 bases are TGCAGTGCTGGACTAGCGGGGGTTCGAGAATCCTACAATGAGCAGTTCTTC. Its protein is CSAGLAGVRESYNEQFF. This sequence joins TRBV20-1 and TRBJ2-1; 13 bases fit TRBD2. CDR1 is DFQATT and CDR2 is SNEGSKA in the germline V gene (reference sequence). The CDR3 consists of 17 residues. J lost 1 base, V lost 5 bases, and 8 bases had no gene match.

This clonotype was seen more than once but under ten times. This chain uses TRBV6-5 with TRBJ1-5; D may be TRBD1 (5 bases). The CDR3 length is 15 residues. Germline lookup yields CDR1 MNHEY and CDR2 SVGAGI. Trimming left V 4 bases short and J 4 bases short, with 14 bases between. The CDR3 is CASSSAMGVNQPQHF. DNA of the CDR3: TGTGCCAGCAGTTCTGCAATGGGGGTGAATCAGCCCCAGCATTTT.

This clonotype was seen a handful of times. The J gene is TRBJ2-3, the V gene TRBV7-2; D is unresolved. The ends were cut back, 5 bases at V and 0 bases at J, with 6 bases in the middle. The CDR3 extends over 13 amino acids. Germline V gene lookup returns CDR1 SGHTA and CDR2 FQGNSA. This chain's CDR3 is CASSAPSTDTQYF. For the CDR3, the DNA is TGTGCCAGCAGCGCCCCTAGCACAGATACGCAGTATTTT.

In this sample, this clonotype turned up a few times. This chain connects TRBV5-1 to TRBJ2-7, with TRBD1 matching 8 bases. CDR1 and CDR2 (germline): SGHRS, YFSETQ. The trim removed 4 bases at V and 6 bases at J, leaving 15 bases unmatched. The CDR3 contains 16 residues. The CDR3 coding sequence is TGCGCCAGCAGCCTTTCTCCGGACAGGGCGAGTAGCGAGCAGTACTTC. Encoded protein: CASSLSPDRASSEQYF. The entire variable domain, with the rest obtained from reference TRBV5-1 and TRBJ2-7, is as follows: KAGVTQTPRYLIKTRGQQVTLSCSPISGHRSVSWYQQTPGQGLQFLFEYFSETQRNKGNFPGRFSGRQFSNSRSEMNVSTLELGDSALYLCASSLSPDRASSEQYFGPGTRLTVT.

This clonotype has a handful of counts. The V gene is TRBV5-1, the J gene TRBJ2-2; either TRBD1 or TRBD2 may fit D (5 bases each). CDR1 SGHRS and CDR2 YFSETQ come from the germline V gene. The CDR3 has 17 amino acids. V was pared by 4 bases and J by 6 bases, with 22 bases between. The CDR3 reads CASSQLTSGAMAGELFF. DNA for the CDR3: TGCGCCAGCAGCCAGCTCACCTCCGGGGCGATGGCCGGGGAGCTGTTTTTT.

This CDR3 is CASSLPSGDETQYF. CDR3 DNA: TGTGCCAGCAGCTTACCTAGCGGGGATGAGACCCAGTACTTC. J is TRBJ2-5 and V is TRBV7-2; 9 bases line up with TRBD2. J gave up 5 bases and V 2 bases, and 3 bases lay outside the gene matches. CDR3 length: 14 amino acids. Germline CDR1 SGHTA, CDR2 FQGNSA. Using reference TRBV7-2 and TRBJ2-5 for the parts outside the CDR3, the full variable domain is GAGVSQSPSNKVTEKGKDVELRCDPISGHTALYWYRQSLGQGLEFLIYFQGNSAPDKSGLPSDRFSAERTGGSVSTLTIQRTQQEDSAVYLCASSLPSGDETQYFGPGTRLLVL.

The chain has TRBV27 and TRBJ2-3; no clear D. Germline assignment: CDR1 MNHEY and CDR2 SMNVEV (reference sequence). CDR3 length equals 15 residues. The ends were cut back, 4 bases at V and 0 bases at J, with 11 bases in the middle. The chain's CDR3 is CASSSLTLSTDTQYF. The CDR3 DNA reads as TGTGCCAGCAGTTCACTAACCCTTAGCACAGATACGCAGTATTTT.

This clonotype was detected a few times. The genes are TRBV2 and TRBJ2-3; D not certain. This CDR3 has 12 amino acids. Trimming removed 7 bases at V and 12 bases at J, with 17 bases between. CDR1 is SNHLY and CDR2 is FYNNEI in the germline V gene. CDR3 residues: CASNPRRVQQYF. In DNA form, the CDR3 reads TGTGCCAGCAACCCACGCCGGGTTCAACAGTATTTT.

A few counts support this clonotype. CDR3 protein: CSASHQGLGEKLFF. The DNA of the CDR3 is TGCAGTGCTAGTCATCAGGGCCTCGGTGAAAAACTGTTTTTT. The gene calls are TRBV20-1 and TRBJ1-4; a possible D gene is TRBD1 (5 bases). Trimming left V 3 bases short and J 7 bases short, with 15 bases between. Germline V gene data show CDR1 as DFQATT and CDR2 as SNEGSKA (reference sequence). The CDR3 spans 14 residues.